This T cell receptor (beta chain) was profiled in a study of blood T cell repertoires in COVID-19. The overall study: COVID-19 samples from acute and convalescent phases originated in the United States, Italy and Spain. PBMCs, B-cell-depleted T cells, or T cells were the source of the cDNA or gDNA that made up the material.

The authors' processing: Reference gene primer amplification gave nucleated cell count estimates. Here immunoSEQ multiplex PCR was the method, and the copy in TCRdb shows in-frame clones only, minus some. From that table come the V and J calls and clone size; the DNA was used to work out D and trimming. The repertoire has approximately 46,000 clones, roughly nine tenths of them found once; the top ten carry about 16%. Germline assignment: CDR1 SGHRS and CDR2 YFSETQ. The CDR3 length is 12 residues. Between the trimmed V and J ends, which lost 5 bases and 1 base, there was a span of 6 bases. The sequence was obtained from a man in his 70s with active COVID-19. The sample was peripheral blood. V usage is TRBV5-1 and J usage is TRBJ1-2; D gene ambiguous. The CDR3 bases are TGCGCCAGCAGTGGCGGTAACTATGGCTACACCTTC. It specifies CASSGGNYGYTF.